The 14 T cell receptor beta chains given below trace back to one sample, sequenced in a study of blood T cell repertoires in COVID-19. Method: immunoSEQ multiplex PCR; TCRdb's copy keeps in-frame clones and lacks some. The data hold over 110,000 clones, with around nine tenths observed a single time. The source material was peripheral blood. Source of these receptors: a woman aged 45 to 65 with acute or convalescent COVID-19.

This clone was observed a few times. The rearrangement uses TRBV7-3 and TRBJ2-3; possibly TRBD1 for D (6 bases). Germline V CDR1 and CDR2: SGHTA, FQGTGA. V lost 5 bases, J lost 3 bases, and 15 bases lay in between. CDR3 length: 15 amino acids. In nucleotides, the CDR3 is TGTGCCAGCAGCATAGGGGGTTGGGTGACAGATACGCAGTATTTT. Encoded protein: CASSIGGWVTDTQYF.

This chain joins TRBV15 and TRBJ1-4; D call uncertain. This CDR3 is 15 amino acids long. Per the germline V gene, CDR1 is LNHNV and CDR2 is YYDKDF (reference sequence). V was trimmed by 4 bases and J by 6 bases, leaving 15 bases between them. The CDR3: CATSTPRGRDEKLFF. The CDR3 DNA reads TGTGCCACCAGCACCCCCCGGGGTCGGGATGAAAAACTGTTTTTT.

The J gene is TRBJ1-2, the V gene TRBV18, with TRBD1 matching 7 bases. CDR1 KGHSH and CDR2 LQKENI come from the germline V gene. CDR3 length equals 14 residues. The ends lost 4 bases at V and 4 bases at J; junction bases unmatched: 6. This CDR3 reads CASSQEPGGYGYTF. The CDR3 nucleotides read TGTGCCAGCTCACAGGAACCAGGGGGCTATGGCTACACCTTC.

This chain links TRBV9 with TRBJ2-1, with 8 bases matching TRBD1. Losses at the gene ends were 4 bases for V and 9 bases for J; bases not matched to a gene: 12. The germline V gene has CDR1 SGDLS and CDR2 YYNGEE. The CDR3 consists of 15 residues. CDR3 nucleotides: TGTGCCAGCAGCACTAGGACAGGGCTAACGGGTGAGCAGTTCTTC. Translating it yields CASSTRTGLTGEQFF.

This clone was counted a single time. This chain links TRBV19 with TRBJ1-1; D is undetermined. CDR3 length: 16 amino acids. CDR1 is LNHDA, CDR2 SQIVND, per germline (reference sequence). V lost 0 bases to trimming and J lost 1 base, with 12 bases between them. The CDR3 loop reads CASSIDLLQKNTEAFF. DNA of the CDR3: TGTGCCAGTAGTATAGATCTCCTACAGAAGAACACTGAAGCTTTCTTT.

The chain's CDR3 is CASSLGREGANVLTF. The CDR3, as DNA: TGTGCCAGCAGCTTAGGGAGAGAAGGGGCCAACGTCCTGACTTTC. This sequence joins TRBV7-2 and TRBJ2-6; D gene ambiguous. The germline V and J ends were trimmed by 1 base and 4 bases, with 8 bases remaining between them. This CDR3 spans 15 amino acids. Germline values: CDR1 SGHTA, CDR2 FQGNSA.

The rearrangement uses TRBV18 and TRBJ1-4; 10 bases are shared with TRBD1. Looked up from germline, CDR1 is KGHSH and CDR2 is LQKENI. CDR3 length: 15 residues. Trimming took 4 bases from V and 5 from J; bases not matched to a gene: 4. As DNA, the CDR3 is TGTGCCAGCTCACGCCCGGGACAGGGGAATGAAAAACTGTTTTTT. Protein sequence: CASSRPGQGNEKLFF.

The rearrangement joins TRBV28 to TRBJ2-7, with D unresolved. Trimming pared 3 bases from V and 0 bases from J, leaving 9 bases between. This CDR3 has 14 residues. The V gene's germline CDR1 is MDHEN and CDR2 SYDVKM. CDR3 sequence (DNA): TGTGCCAGCAGTTTGGGCAGTTACTCCTACGAGCAGTACTTC. Its protein product is CASSLGSYSYEQYF.

The V and J genes are TRBV9 and TRBJ2-6, with 7 bases identical to TRBD1. V shed 3 bases and J 0 bases; nucleotides not matched to a gene: 6. Germline V gene data show CDR1 as SGDLS and CDR2 as YYNGEE. The CDR3 sequence is 17 residues long. The CDR3 spells CASSASGTASGANVLTF. CDR3 nucleotide sequence: TGTGCCAGCAGCGCCTCCGGGACAGCCTCTGGGGCCAACGTCCTGACTTTC.

In nucleotides, the CDR3 is TGTGCCAGCAGTCTCGACAGGGGCCGAGGTCAGCCCCAGCATTTT. Its translation: CASSLDRGRGQPQHF. This rearrangement joins TRBV6-5 to TRBJ1-5; TRBD1 matches 8 bases. J gave up 6 bases and V 5 bases, and 9 bases lay outside the gene matches. In germline, CDR1 is MNHEY, CDR2 SVGAGI. CDR3 size: 15 residues.

This clone was detected only once. The chain has TRBV3-1 (or the pseudogene TRBV3-2) and TRBJ2-1; 8 bases are a match to TRBD1. J was trimmed by 8 bases and V by 7 bases; bases with no gene match: 7. Germline CDR1 reads LGHDT; CDR2 reads YNNKEL (reference sequence). This CDR3 contains 13 residues. Here the CDR3 reads CASTSTGVDEQFF. The CDR3 DNA reads TGTGCCAGCACCTCGACAGGGGTCGATGAGCAGTTCTTC.

This clone was detected a few times. The rearrangement links TRBV10-1 to TRBJ2-1; 15 bases map to TRBD2. The CDR3 extends over 15 amino acids. CDR1 and CDR2 (germline): WNHNN, SYGVQD (reference sequence). After removal of 4 bases from V and 7 bases from J, the junction contained 2 bases not matched to a gene. In DNA, the CDR3 is TGCGCCAGCAGTGCCGGGACTAGCGGGAGGAATGAGCAGTTCTTC. Translated: CASSAGTSGRNEQFF.

The gene calls are TRBV12-3 or TRBV12-4 and TRBJ1-2, with TRBD1 as a possible D gene (5 bases). The CDR3 consists of 12 residues. The ends were cut back, 6 bases at V and 3 bases at J, with 8 bases in the middle. The CDR3 here is CASSGGYYGYTF. The CDR3 DNA reads TGTGCCAGCAGCGGGGGTTACTATGGCTACACCTTC.

The chain is built from TRBV1 and TRBJ1-2. TRBV1 is a known pseudogene. The CDR3 covers 14 residues. The CDR3, as DNA: TGCACCAGCAGCCAGCGGGGGGATGCCTATGGCTACACCTTC. Translated: CTSSQRGDAYGYTF.